A single TCR beta chain is shown here with its context. What it binds is not known. PCR amplification relied on 60 Vbeta primers (plus 13 Jbeta primers). TCRdb's table, derived via immunoSEQ multiplex PCR, lists solely in-frame clones and lacks some. The sample has about 120,000 clones, 81% seen once; the top ten hold about 2%. The data derive from a study of cytomegalovirus exposure and HLA in healthy donors. As for the study in general: Samples from HLA-typed donors yielded about 85 million unique TCRs in an early data release. Overall study findings and caveats: Clonal expansion, a later analysis showed, was greater in HLA-associated TCR beta chains than in equally common others.

Per germline, CDR1 LNHDA and CDR2 SQIVND (reference sequence). This CDR3 is built from 13 residues. V was pared by 8 bases and J by 2 bases, with 4 bases of the junction left unmatched. The receptor comes from a woman between 35 and 50 years old in good health and CMV-seronegative. The chain couples TRBV19 to TRBJ2-7; 9 nucleotides agree with TRBD1. The sample comprised PBMCs. CDR3 in amino acids: CASGTGRTYEQYF. CDR3 nucleotide sequence: TGTGCCAGTGGGACAGGGCGAACCTACGAGCAGTACTTC.